This TCR beta chain was obtained from a study of T cell responses to AZD1222 COVID-19 vaccine. Using immunoSEQ multiplex PCR, the repertoire was profiled, and TCRdb retains in-frame clones only, with some absent. The sample yields under 130,000 clones, roughly 91% seen once. CDR3 length equals 16 residues. CDR1 is SGHVS and CDR2 is FQNEAQ in the germline V gene. J was trimmed by 2 bases and V by 5 bases; bases with no gene match: 8. The source material was peripheral blood, sampled on day 0 of AZD1222 vaccination. The chain recombines TRBV7-8 with TRBJ2-7; 11 bases are a match to TRBD1. The sequence was collected from an adult in good health. Here the CDR3 DNA reads TGTGCCAGCAGCCCGGGCCGGGACAGGGGGACCTACGAGCAGTACTTC. Its protein is CASSPGRDRGTYEQYF.